Each of the 30 T cell receptor beta chains below was sequenced from the same sample in a study of T cell responses to AZD1222 COVID-19 vaccine. Sequencing was performed with immunoSEQ multiplex PCR; in TCRdb, only in-frame clones are kept and a portion is missing. The top ten clones hold more than 1.1% of a sample with about 150,000 clones, less than 95% of them seen once. The specimen was peripheral blood, collected on day 0 of AZD1222 vaccination. The receptors come from an adult in good health.

This clone was counted between two and nine times. The rearrangement links TRBV5-4 to TRBJ1-6, with TRBD1 as a possible D gene (5 bases). The CDR3 spans 17 residues. V was shortened by 0 bases and J by 8 bases, with 18 bases between the two germline ends. CDR1 is SGHNT and CDR2 is YYREEE in the germline V gene (reference sequence). The CDR3 reads CASSLAKTRDPDSPLHF. The CDR3 nucleotides are TGTGCCAGCAGCTTGGCTAAGACCAGGGATCCCGATTCACCCCTCCACTTT.

The chain combines TRBV28 with TRBJ2-7, with D possibly being TRBD1 (6 bases). V was trimmed by 6 bases and J by 1 base, leaving 13 bases between them. Germline CDR1 reads MDHEN; CDR2 reads SYDVKM. This CDR3 has 14 residues. The CDR3 nucleotides are TGTGCCAGCAGCACAGGGATAGTGTCCTACGAGCAGTACTTC. This encodes CASSTGIVSYEQYF.

J is TRBJ2-1 and V is TRBV4-1; 11 positions match TRBD2. The germline CDR1 and CDR2 sequences are MGHRA and YSYEKL. V was clipped by 3 bases and J by 7 bases; unmatched bases: 8. The CDR3 consists of 16 residues. CDR3 in DNA: TGCGCCAGCAGCCACCATAGCGGGGGGGCGTATAATGAGCAGTTCTTC. Amino acid sequence: CASSHHSGGAYNEQFF.

V gene TRBV24-1 combines with J gene TRBJ2-5; 8 nucleotides line up with TRBD2. This CDR3 spans 16 amino acids. In germline, CDR1 is KGHDR, CDR2 SFDVKD. The V segment lost 3 bases and the J segment 5 bases; nucleotides outside the gene matches: 10. In DNA, the CDR3 is TGTGCCACCAGTGATCCCGGGGTAGCGGGATGGGAGACCCAGTACTTC. This gives the protein CATSDPGVAGWETQYF.

The chain has TRBV6-5 and TRBJ1-1; the match to TRBD1 covers 12 bases. Trimming cost V 6 bases and J 0 bases; bases outside gene matches: 2. The CDR3 has 15 residues. The germline CDR1 and CDR2 sequences are MNHEY and SVGAGI. CDR3 nucleotides: TGTGCCAGCAGGGGGACAGGGGGCGTGAACACTGAAGCTTTCTTT. It yields the protein CASRGTGGVNTEAFF.

The rearrangement joins TRBV7-2 to TRBJ2-1, with 10 bases that match TRBD2. Per germline, CDR1 SGHTA and CDR2 FQGNSA. V was clipped by 5 bases and J by 2 bases; unmatched bases: 9. The CDR3 contains 17 residues. CDR3 residues: CASSPSGLAKTYNEQFF. The DNA for the CDR3 is TGTGCCAGCAGCCCATCGGGACTAGCGAAGACCTACAATGAGCAGTTCTTC. Supplemented by reference TRBV7-2 and TRBJ2-1, the full variable domain reads GAGVSQSPSNKVTEKGKDVELRCDPISGHTALYWYRQSLGQGLEFLIYFQGNSAPDKSGLPSDRFSAERTGGSVSTLTIQRTQQEDSAVYLCASSPSGLAKTYNEQFFGPGTRLTVL.

J is TRBJ2-2 and V is TRBV6-6, with D tentatively TRBD1 (6 bases). V lost 10 bases, J lost 0 bases, and 9 bases lay in between. Germline V gene sequence: CDR1 MNHNY, CDR2 SVGAGI (reference sequence). The CDR3 sequence is 13 residues long. CDR3 sequence (DNA): TGTGCCATCCGACAGGCGAACACCGGGGAGCTGTTTTTT. This encodes CAIRQANTGELFF.

The chain employs TRBV5-4 and TRBJ2-2; D not certain. Germline-derived CDR1 and CDR2 are SGHNT and YYREEE (reference sequence). Trimming took off 1 base at V and 3 bases at J, with 4 bases between the two ends. The CDR3 has 13 residues. The CDR3 region is CASSLSDTGELFF. The CDR3, as DNA: TGTGCCAGCAGCTTGTCAGACACCGGGGAGCTGTTTTTT.

V and J are TRBV5-6 and TRBJ2-5, with unresolved D. CDR3 size: 13 residues. V lost 2 bases, J lost 2 bases, and 7 bases lay in between. Germline loops: CDR1 SGHDT, CDR2 YYEEEE. CDR3 residues: CASSFIGQETQYF. In DNA form, the CDR3 reads TGTGCCAGCAGCTTCATAGGGCAAGAGACCCAGTACTTC.

The rearrangement joins TRBV3-1 (or the pseudogene TRBV3-2) to TRBJ1-1, with 7 bases lining up with TRBD1. Per germline, CDR1 LGHDT and CDR2 YNNKEL (reference sequence). The CDR3 runs 14 residues. V trimming: 4 bases; J trimming: 5 bases; junction bases outside the gene matches: 7. CDR3 sequence reads: CASSPGQVRTEAFF. The DNA of the CDR3 is TGTGCCAGCAGCCCCGGACAGGTACGGACTGAAGCTTTCTTT.

The V and J genes are TRBV7-6 and TRBJ2-3; D remains unclear. V gave up 3 bases and J gave up 2 bases, with 3 bases separating them. Germline V gene sequence: CDR1 SGHVS, CDR2 FNYEAQ. The CDR3 has 12 amino acids. This CDR3 is CASSFATDTQYF. The CDR3 DNA sequence: TGTGCCAGCAGCTTTGCCACAGATACGCAGTATTTT.

The chain is built from TRBV6-5 and TRBJ1-4, with a tentative D call TRBD1 (5 bases). V gave up 8 bases and J gave up 2 bases, with 9 bases separating them. The CDR3 length is 13 residues. Germline assignment: CDR1 MNHEY and CDR2 SVGAGI. The CDR3 nucleotides are TGTGCCAGCCGGGCAGGGACTAATGAAAAACTGTTTTTT. The encoded protein is CASRAGTNEKLFF.

V and J are TRBV11-1 and TRBJ1-1, with TRBD1 identical over 8 bases. In germline, CDR1 is SGHAT, CDR2 FQDESV (reference sequence). Germline trimming cut 2 bases from V and 2 bases from J; bases unmatched to any gene: 7. The CDR3 totals 16 residues. Here the CDR3 reads CASSLRPGGFNTEAFF. In nucleotides, the CDR3 is TGTGCCAGCAGCTTACGGCCAGGGGGCTTTAACACTGAAGCTTTCTTT.

This chain links TRBV10-3 with TRBJ1-4, with a weak D call TRBD1 (6 bases). The CDR3 totals 15 residues. V was pared by 3 bases and J by 5 bases, with 13 bases between. Germline V gene lookup returns CDR1 ENHRY and CDR2 SYGVKD. CDR3 protein: CAISDRGGQNEKLFF. CDR3 DNA: TGTGCCATCAGTGACAGGGGCGGTCAAAATGAAAAACTGTTTTTT.

The chain joins TRBV15 to TRBJ2-7, with D uncertain. V was trimmed by 1 base and J by 4 bases, leaving 8 bases between them. The CDR3 length is 13 residues. Germline lookup yields CDR1 LNHNV and CDR2 YYDKDF (reference sequence). The CDR3 DNA is TGTGCCACCAGCAGAGCAATGGATTACGAGCAGTACTTC. Amino acid sequence: CATSRAMDYEQYF.

This rearrangement joins TRBV30 to TRBJ2-2, with 8 bases lining up with TRBD2. The CDR3 totals 15 residues. Germline values: CDR1 GTSNPN, CDR2 SVGIG (reference sequence). The ends lost 4 bases at V and 3 bases at J; junction bases unmatched: 7. The CDR3 protein is CAWTGGTSHTGELFF. The CDR3 bases are TGTGCCTGGACGGGTGGGACTAGTCACACCGGGGAGCTGTTTTTT.

The J gene is TRBJ1-2, the V gene TRBV10-3; D gene unclear. Germline CDR1 reads ENHRY; CDR2 reads SYGVKD. The CDR3 has 14 residues. V was clipped by 5 bases and J by 5 bases, with 15 bases between them. Written as DNA, the CDR3 is TGTGCCATCAGTCCCGCCGAGTCTTGGTATGGCTACACCTTC. Translating it yields CAISPAESWYGYTF.

The V call is TRBV6-5, the J call TRBJ1-5; 8 nucleotides align to TRBD1. V lost 7 bases, J lost 5 bases, and 7 bases stayed unmatched. The CDR3 runs 14 residues. Germline lookup yields CDR1 MNHEY and CDR2 SVGAGI. The CDR3 region has the DNA TGTGCCAGCATCACAGGGGGGCCCGATCAGCCCCAGCATTTT. The encoded protein is CASITGGPDQPQHF.

The chain has TRBV11-2 and TRBJ1-5; D ambiguous. Germline CDR1 reads SGHAT; CDR2 reads FQNNGV. Trimming cost V 1 base and J 2 bases, with 9 bases left between them. The CDR3 sequence is 15 residues long. CDR3 residues: CASSLGGSGNQPQHF. The CDR3 DNA reads as TGTGCCAGCAGCTTAGGAGGATCTGGCAATCAGCCCCAGCATTTT.

The genes are TRBV27 and TRBJ2-1, with 9 bases aligning to TRBD2. CDR3 length equals 18 residues. From germline, CDR1 is MNHEY and CDR2 SMNVEV (reference sequence). The ends lost 5 bases at V and 6 bases at J; junction bases unmatched: 17. This CDR3 is CASSGERRLGGRANEQFF. Written as DNA, the CDR3 is TGTGCCAGCAGTGGGGAGCGGAGGTTAGGCGGGAGGGCCAATGAGCAGTTCTTC.

This clone appeared a few times. The chain has TRBV6-4 and TRBJ1-6, with D possibly being TRBD1 (6 bases). The CDR3 extends over 14 amino acids. Germline CDR1 reads MRHNA; CDR2 reads SNTAGT. V lost 0 bases and J 7 bases, leaving 7 bases between the germline ends. The CDR3 sequence: CASSDSGQNSPLHF. The CDR3 DNA follows: TGTGCCAGCAGTGACTCGGGACAAAATTCACCCCTCCACTTT.

The chain employs TRBV29-1 and TRBJ1-3, with 9 positions matching TRBD1. The germline gives CDR1 SQVTM, CDR2 ANQGSEA. After removal of 3 bases from V and 11 bases from J, the junction contained 5 bases not matched to a gene. The CDR3 has 12 residues. This CDR3 is CSVEGQGWAIYF. The CDR3 DNA follows: TGCAGCGTTGAGGGACAGGGTTGGGCCATATATTTT.

This chain's CDR3 is CASRTPYSPLHF. The CDR3, as DNA: TGTGCCAGCAGGACCCCCTATTCACCCCTCCACTTT. V usage is TRBV12-3 or TRBV12-4 and J usage is TRBJ1-6; unclear D gene. The CDR3 length is 12 residues. The germline V and J ends were trimmed by 6 bases and 8 bases, with 8 bases remaining between them.

The gene calls are TRBV3-1 (or the pseudogene TRBV3-2) and TRBJ2-3; 8 nucleotides line up with TRBD2. The CDR3 has 14 residues. V shed 4 bases, J shed 1 base, and the junction held 1 base outside the gene matches. The germline V gene has CDR1 LGHDT and CDR2 YNNKEL (reference sequence). CDR3 sequence: CASSPGLGTDTQYF. The CDR3 DNA reads as TGTGCCAGCAGCCCGGGACTAGGCACAGATACGCAGTATTTT.

The CDR3 region has the DNA TGTGCCAGCAGTCCGCAGAGCCCGGGGGCCTGGGATCAGCCCCAGCATTTT. Encoded protein: CASSPQSPGAWDQPQHF. The chain uses TRBV27 and TRBJ1-5; perhaps TRBD1 as D (6 bases). The germline V gene has CDR1 MNHEY and CDR2 SMNVEV (reference sequence). Trimming pared 5 bases from V and 5 bases from J, leaving 22 bases between. CDR3 length: 17 residues.

This rearrangement joins TRBV10-3 to TRBJ1-1; no reliable D call. Germline V lookup: CDR1 ENHRY, CDR2 SYGVKD. V lost 1 base and J lost 1, with 13 bases in between. The CDR3 contains 16 residues. The CDR3 spells CAISEYDAEGNTEAFF. The CDR3 region has the DNA TGTGCCATCAGTGAGTATGACGCAGAGGGGAACACTGAAGCTTTCTTT.

This sequence joins TRBV11-2 and TRBJ1-2, with 9 bases matching TRBD1. The CDR3 spans 13 residues. The ends lost 6 bases at V and 7 bases at J; junction bases unmatched: 6. The germline V gene has CDR1 SGHAT and CDR2 FQNNGV. CDR3 residues: CASSGQGPPGYTF. The CDR3 DNA reads TGTGCCAGCAGTGGACAGGGGCCCCCTGGCTACACCTTC.

The genes are TRBV10-3 and TRBJ1-1, with D tentatively TRBD1 (5 bases). The CDR3 is made up of 13 amino acids. Trimming cost V 10 bases and J 4 bases, with 16 bases left between them. CDR1 and CDR2 (germline): ENHRY, SYGVKD. The CDR3 reads CATQLPGLTEAFF. The CDR3 nucleotides read TGTGCCACCCAATTACCGGGACTCACTGAAGCTTTCTTT.

The sample holds one count of this clone. The rearrangement uses TRBV2 and TRBJ1-6; 7 nucleotides align to TRBD1. Per the germline V gene, CDR1 is SNHLY and CDR2 is FYNNEI. The CDR3 contains 15 residues. Trimming took 7 bases from V and 7 from J; bases not matched to a gene: 10. The CDR3 reads CASMIGGTANSPLHF. The CDR3 DNA is TGTGCCAGCATGATTGGCGGGACAGCCAATTCACCCCTCCACTTT.

V is TRBV20-1 and J is TRBJ1-1; TRBD1 might be the D (6 bases). The CDR3 length is 13 residues. V was pared by 6 bases and J by 2 bases, with 13 bases between. CDR1 is DFQATT, CDR2 SNEGSKA, per germline (reference sequence). CDR3 protein: CSASRGANTEAFF. The CDR3 nucleotides read TGCAGTGCGAGTCGGGGGGCTAACACTGAAGCTTTCTTT.